This TCR beta chain emerged from a study of shared clonotypes between healthy human individuals. The naive CD8 subset, CD45RO-negative cells positively selected for CCR7, excluded terminally differentiated effector memory CD45RA+ cells. Some clones are missing from TCRdb's copy, which holds only in-frame ones; the method was immunoSEQ multiplex PCR. The data show about 1,800,000 clones, with approximately 94% seen just once and less than 1.5% held by the top ten. General study points: Compared with memory subsets, naive subsets generally had larger estimated richness. The study sampled only blood, and tissue repertoires likely differ.

This clone came up once. Antigen: not known. V trimming: 3 bases; J trimming: 3 bases; junction bases outside the gene matches: 5. Germline-derived CDR1 and CDR2 are LNHDA and SQIVND (reference sequence). The CDR3 runs 15 residues. Sequencing was done on a sample of naive CD8+ T cells sorted from blood. This sequence originates from a man aged 18 to 29 in good health. The chain joins TRBV19 to TRBJ2-7; 10 bases are a match to TRBD2. In nucleotides, the CDR3 is TGTGCCAGTAGTATCACTAGCGGGGACTTCTACGAGCAGTACTTC. Its translation: CASSITSGDFYEQYF. The whole variable domain, remainder taken from reference TRBV19 and TRBJ2-7, is DGGITQSPKYLFRKEGQNVTLSCEQNLNHDAMYWYRQDPGQGLRLIYYSQIVNDFQKGDIAEGYSVSREKKESFPLTVTSAQKNPTAFYLCASSITSGDFYEQYFGPGTRLTVT.